This entry concerns a single T cell receptor beta chain. These data are taken from a study of shared clonotypes between healthy human individuals. Repertoires were generated with immunoSEQ multiplex PCR, while TCRdb's copy carries only in-frame clones and drops some. The sample yields 2 million to 2.5 million clones, 85% to 95% seen once. Germline V lookup: CDR1 SGHNT, CDR2 YYREEE (reference sequence). V shed 0 bases and J 7 bases; nucleotides not matched to a gene: 9. The CDR3 length is 15 residues. This chain uses TRBV5-4 with TRBJ2-5, with 7 bases lining up with TRBD2. The TCR originated in a young man in good health. Some clones in this sample may be carry-over from other donors' samples. Sequenced input: naive CD4+ T cells from PBMCs. Sample subset: CD45RA+ positively selected. DNA of the CDR3: TGTGCCAGCAGCTTGGAAACGACTCCGGGGGGGACCCAGTACTTC. Translation gives CASSLETTPGGTQYF.